The source of this T cell receptor beta chain is a study of post-analysis software for immune sequencing data. Overall study context: Patients with relapsing-remitting, secondary progressive and progressive-relapsing multiple sclerosis courses were all represented. Study-wide results and limits: In patients, TRBV5-6, TRBV5-1 and TRBV20-1 belonged to five or six TRBV segments found more frequently than in controls. Strong co-clustering by F measure was seen for same-batch samples. Versus controls, multiple sclerosis patients showed significantly lower diversity (normalized Chao1).

On this clonotype itself: As yet, its antigen is unknown.

Unique molecular identifiers were present in the TCR beta cDNA libraries. When roughly 1 to 10 million T cells were used, they gave roughly 500,000 cDNA molecules. TCRdb independently ran MiXCR on the PCR reads; one entry per CDR3 protein. The sample carries under 200,000 distinct CDR3 sequences, over 25% recorded once. CDR3 size: 16 residues. Trimming removed 3 bases at V and 0 bases at J, with 14 bases between. Germline CDR1 KGHSH, CDR2 LQKENI. The clonotype comes from a girl under 18 with multiple sclerosis. The sample was blood. The V gene is TRBV18, the J gene TRBJ1-2, with a tentative D call TRBD1 (6 bases). This CDR3 is CASSPRTEPTNYGYTF. CDR3 nucleotide sequence: TGTGCCAGCTCACCCCGGACAGAACCTACTAACTATGGCTACACCTTC.